These 23 T cell receptor beta chains were all obtained from the same sample, sequenced in a study of cytomegalovirus exposure and HLA in healthy donors (dated by TCRdb to 2016 to 2017). The library was built by means of the immunoSEQ multiplex PCR assay. For the multiplex PCR, a mixture combining 60 forward primers for TCR Vbeta segments and 13 reverse primers for TCR Jbeta segments was used. TCRdb took this table from immuneACCESS and kept in-frame rearrangements with V and J called. Such tables lack part of the clones; where checked against another copy, unresolved V genes explain under half of the gap, and the rest is unexplained. The table for this sample lists 90,000 to 100,000 clones; less than 85% of them were counted only once. Less than 2% of the sample is taken by the ten largest. The sample was PBMCs. These receptors all come from a male donor in good health and CMV-seronegative.

The genes are TRBV27 and TRBJ2-3, with 7 bases matching TRBD2. From germline, CDR1 is MNHEY and CDR2 SMNVEV (reference sequence). Trimming took 8 bases from V and 1 from J; bases not matched to a gene: 9. This CDR3 has 15 residues. The DNA of the CDR3 is TGTGCCAGCTCCAGCGGGCGGGAGCGCACAGATACGCAGTATTTT. It codes for CASSSGRERTDTQYF.

The CDR3 DNA sequence: TGTGCCAGCAGTTTACAGCCTACCACAGATACGCAGTATTTT. Translation gives CASSLQPTTDTQYF. The genes are TRBV6-5 and TRBJ2-3; unclear D gene. Germline lookup yields CDR1 MNHEY and CDR2 SVGAGI. The V gene lost 4 bases and the J gene lost 2 bases, with 10 bases spanning the gap. The CDR3 sequence is 14 residues long.

The rearrangement links TRBV6-9 to TRBJ2-5, with 8 bases fitting TRBD1. V was clipped by 5 bases and J by 5 bases; unmatched bases: 13. Germline values: CDR1 MNHGY, CDR2 SVAAGI. The CDR3 length is 16 residues. CDR3 protein: CASSEGPRGRGETQYF. The CDR3 nucleotides are TGTGCCAGCAGTGAGGGCCCCAGGGGGCGCGGGGAGACCCAGTACTTC.

This sequence joins TRBV7-6 and TRBJ2-2, with 9 bases fitting TRBD1. V trimming: 5 bases; J trimming: 5 bases; junction bases outside the gene matches: 9. This CDR3 comprises 16 residues. In germline, CDR1 is SGHVS, CDR2 FNYEAQ. In DNA form, the CDR3 reads TGTGCCAGCAGCCAACAGGGGGCGCGTCTAACCGGGGAGCTGTTTTTT. Residues: CASSQQGARLTGELFF.

This chain links TRBV5-1 with TRBJ2-5, with a possible D match to TRBD2 (5 bases). CDR3 size: 14 residues. Germline V CDR1 and CDR2: SGHRS, YFSETQ. Trimming removed 4 bases from V and 4 bases from J, with 14 bases in between. This chain's CDR3 is CASSPGRGRETQYF. The CDR3 nucleotides read TGCGCCAGCAGCCCAGGACGGGGAAGAGAGACCCAGTACTTC.

This chain connects TRBV27 to TRBJ1-4; the D gene is possibly TRBD1 (6 bases). Deletions cut 6 bases from V and 4 bases from J, with 12 bases between. This CDR3 region has 14 residues. Germline assignment: CDR1 MNHEY and CDR2 SMNVEV (reference sequence). The CDR3 here is CASRRQAGNEKLFF. In nucleotides, the CDR3 is TGTGCCAGCAGGCGACAGGCCGGTAATGAAAAACTGTTTTTT.

The chain couples TRBV7-8 to TRBJ1-5; TRBD1 might be the D (6 bases). The germline gives CDR1 SGHVS, CDR2 FQNEAQ. V was shortened by 5 bases and J by 2 bases, with 10 bases between the two germline ends. CDR3 length: 14 residues. The CDR3 bases are TGTGCCAGCAGCCCTTGGACAGGCAATCAGCCCCAGCATTTT. This gives the protein CASSPWTGNQPQHF. The variable domain in full, completed from reference TRBV7-8 and TRBJ1-5, reads GAGVSQSPRYKVAKRGQDVALRCDPISGHVSLFWYQQALGQGPEFLTYFQNEAQLDKSGLPSDRFFAERPEGSVSTLKIQRTQQEDSAVYLCASSPWTGNQPQHFGDGTRLSIL.

The chain combines TRBV5-1 with TRBJ2-7; no firm D call. The germline CDR1 and CDR2 sequences are SGHRS and YFSETQ. Trimming left V 3 bases short and J 3 bases short, with 7 bases between. This CDR3 region has 12 residues. The chain's CDR3 is CASSSRNYEQYF. The DNA of the CDR3 is TGCGCCAGCAGCTCGCGAAACTACGAGCAGTACTTC. The full variable domain, its missing parts supplied by reference TRBV5-1 and TRBJ2-7, is KAGVTQTPRYLIKTRGQQVTLSCSPISGHRSVSWYQQTPGQGLQFLFEYFSETQRNKGNFPGRFSGRQFSNSRSEMNVSTLELGDSALYLCASSSRNYEQYFGPGTRLTVT.

The chain uses TRBV19 and TRBJ1-5, with a weak D call TRBD1 (6 bases). The CDR3 contains 16 residues. The germline gives CDR1 LNHDA, CDR2 SQIVND (reference sequence). V dropped 4 bases and J dropped 5 bases, with 18 bases sitting between them. CDR3 coding DNA: TGTGCCAGTAGTACAACTGGGACAATAGGGGATCAGCCCCAGCATTTT. The encoded protein is CASSTTGTIGDQPQHF.

Only one count was recorded for this clone. The CDR3 bases are TGTGCCAGCAGCTGGGGACATACACTGAACACCGGGGAGCTGTTTTTT. Amino acids: CASSWGHTLNTGELFF. This rearrangement joins TRBV5-4 to TRBJ2-2; possible D gene TRBD1, 6 bases. This CDR3 contains 16 residues. The V gene's germline CDR1 is SGHNT and CDR2 YYREEE (reference sequence). Trimming stripped 3 bases from V and 1 base from J, with 13 bases between.

V usage is TRBV30 and J usage is TRBJ1-1; 7 bases fit TRBD1. Germline CDR1 reads GTSNPN; CDR2 reads SVGIG (reference sequence). This CDR3 contains 13 residues. The junction had 6 bases not matched to a gene; V was cut back by 4 bases and J by 4 bases. The CDR3, as DNA: TGTGCCTGGAACCCAGGGGGAGGCACTGAAGCTTTCTTT. It is translated as CAWNPGGGTEAFF.

V is TRBV15 and J is TRBJ2-7; TRBD1 might be the D (6 bases). The V gene lost 0 bases and the J gene lost 0 bases, with 9 bases spanning the gap. Germline lookup yields CDR1 LNHNV and CDR2 YYDKDF (reference sequence). This CDR3 region has 15 residues. Here the CDR3 reads CATSRDLTGSYEQYF. In nucleotides, the CDR3 is TGTGCCACCAGCAGAGACCTGACAGGCTCCTACGAGCAGTACTTC.

The gene calls are TRBV29-1 and TRBJ2-5, with D possibly matching TRBD1 (6 bases). The ends were cut back, 3 bases at V and 2 bases at J, with 13 bases in the middle. Germline V lookup: CDR1 SQVTM, CDR2 ANQGSEA. This CDR3 spans 14 amino acids. CDR3 region: CSVDAGEIQETQYF. CDR3 bases: TGCAGCGTTGATGCAGGGGAGATACAAGAGACCCAGTACTTC.

The chain combines TRBV30 with TRBJ2-7; 7 nucleotides align to TRBD1. CDR1 and CDR2 (germline): GTSNPN, SVGIG (reference sequence). This CDR3 has 12 amino acids. The J segment lost 4 bases and the V segment lost 4 bases, leaving 4 bases of the junction unmatched. The CDR3 loop reads CAWTGGQYEQYF. The CDR3 nucleotides are TGTGCCTGGACTGGGGGACAGTACGAGCAGTACTTC.

The V and J genes are TRBV2 and TRBJ2-1; D might be TRBD2 (5 bases). Germline V gene lookup returns CDR1 SNHLY and CDR2 FYNNEI. The germline V and J ends were trimmed by 2 bases and 8 bases, with 13 bases remaining between them. The length of the CDR3 is 14 residues. CDR3: CASSESRGGHEQFF. CDR3 bases: TGTGCCAGCAGTGAATCTCGGGGTGGGCATGAGCAGTTCTTC.

The CDR3 loop is CASSLQGGEHTEAFF. The CDR3 bases are TGTGCCAGCAGCTTACAAGGGGGGGAGCACACTGAAGCTTTCTTT. This rearrangement joins TRBV11-1 to TRBJ1-1; D might be TRBD1 (6 bases). The germline V gene has CDR1 SGHAT and CDR2 FQDESV (reference sequence). The CDR3 has 15 amino acids. Trimming pared 2 bases from V and 3 bases from J, leaving 13 bases between.

The V and J genes are TRBV6-1 and TRBJ1-4; 7 nucleotides match TRBD1. The CDR3 has 16 residues. Germline values: CDR1 MNHNS, CDR2 SASEGT. V lost 2 bases and J lost 3; bases outside the gene matches: 6. CDR3 nucleotides: TGTGCCAGCAGTGAATTTGTCACAGGGGCTAATGAAAAACTGTTTTTT. As protein: CASSEFVTGANEKLFF.

The chain combines TRBV29-1 with TRBJ2-2, with 11 nucleotides matching TRBD1. V shed 6 bases, J shed 5 bases, and the junction held 8 bases outside the gene matches. CDR3 length equals 15 residues. CDR1 and CDR2 from the germline V gene are SQVTM and ANQGSEA. This chain's CDR3 is CSVWDRGGFTGELFF. In nucleotides, the CDR3 is TGCAGCGTATGGGACAGGGGGGGTTTTACCGGGGAGCTGTTTTTT.

This clone is a singleton in its sample. The chain recombines TRBV7-3 with TRBJ2-7, with 7 bases lining up with TRBD1. Germline V gene sequence: CDR1 SGHTA, CDR2 FQGTGA. V shed 3 bases, J shed 3 bases, and the junction held 2 bases outside the gene matches. This CDR3 is 13 amino acids long. The CDR3 coding sequence is TGTGCCAGCAGCTTGGCAGGGGGCTACGAGCAGTACTTC. It is translated as CASSLAGGYEQYF.

CDR3 nucleotide sequence: TGCGCCAGCAGCCCCTATCCTCCGGATAGCGGGAGTTTCTCAGATACGCAGTATTTT. Residues: CASSPYPPDSGSFSDTQYF. The chain employs TRBV4-1 and TRBJ2-3; 9 positions match TRBD2. The CDR3 covers 19 residues. The germline V gene encodes CDR1 MGHRA and CDR2 YSYEKL. V was clipped by 4 bases and J by 4 bases; unmatched bases: 18.

The chain employs TRBV27 and TRBJ2-7, with a weak D call TRBD2 (6 bases). The CDR3 totals 15 residues. V was cut by 3 bases and J by 0 bases, with 12 bases left in between. In germline, CDR1 is MNHEY, CDR2 SMNVEV (reference sequence). CDR3 residues: CASSFGRGGSYEQYF. Here the CDR3 DNA reads TGTGCCAGCAGTTTTGGGCGGGGAGGCTCCTACGAGCAGTACTTC.

The V gene is TRBV7-9, the J gene TRBJ2-3, with D maybe TRBD2 (6 bases). V lost 5 bases to trimming and J lost 2 bases, with 11 bases between them. CDR3 size: 14 residues. Germline CDR1 and CDR2: SEHNR and FQNEAQ (reference sequence). The CDR3 DNA reads as TGTGCCAGCAGCAGTAGCGGTAACACAGATACGCAGTATTTT. Amino acid sequence: CASSSSGNTDTQYF.

The chain links TRBV30 to TRBJ2-3, with TRBD2 identical over 7 bases. V shed 5 bases, J shed 3 bases, and the junction held 2 bases outside the gene matches. The germline V gene has CDR1 GTSNPN and CDR2 SVGIG (reference sequence). This CDR3 comprises 12 residues. Written as DNA, the CDR3 is TGTGCCTGGGGGGGGGTAACAGATACGCAGTATTTT. As protein: CAWGGVTDTQYF.